The 16 T cell receptor beta chains below all came from one sample that was sequenced in a study of T-cell reconstitution after alpha-beta-depleted transplantation in children. Library preparation (for TCRbeta) was performed with unique molecular identifiers. TCRdb independently ran MiXCR on the PCR reads; one entry per CDR3 protein. The top ten hold roughly 2.7% of the sample, which has 200,000 to 250,000 distinct CDR3 sequences, about 26% seen once. This specimen was PBMCs, taken before TCRalphabeta/CD19-depleted stem cell transplant. These receptors all stem from a girl aged 2-10 years with Fanconi anemia, due to receive a stem cell transplant.

In this sample, this clonotype turned up many times. The V and J genes are TRBV5-6 and TRBJ1-2; D is uncertain. Germline CDR1 SGHDT, CDR2 YYEEEE. The CDR3 loop spans 15 amino acids. V was cut by 0 bases and J by 0 bases, with 9 bases left in between. The CDR3 protein is CASSLGPFPNYGYTF. The CDR3 nucleotides are TGTGCCAGCAGCTTGGGCCCTTTTCCTAACTATGGCTACACCTTC.

This clonotype was found many times. This sequence joins TRBV25-1 and TRBJ1-6; 8 bases are a match to TRBD1. V dropped 4 bases and J dropped 9; count of bases not matched to a gene: 14. The CDR3 covers 17 residues. Germline CDR1 MGHDK, CDR2 SYGVNS. CDR3 sequence: CASSVTVTGTGSSPLHF. As DNA, the CDR3 is TGTGCCAGCAGTGTCACCGTTACCGGGACAGGTAGTTCACCCCTCCACTTT.

The V call is TRBV5-1, the J call TRBJ2-7; 9 nucleotides line up with TRBD2. CDR1 and CDR2 from the germline V gene are SGHRS and YFSETQ. V was pared by 4 bases and J by 0 bases, with 5 bases of the junction left unmatched. This CDR3 spans 15 amino acids. The DNA for the CDR3 is TGCGCCAGCAGCGAATCTAGCGGGATCTCCTACGAGCAGTACTTC. Its translation: CASSESSGISYEQYF.

This clonotype was detected only once. The genes are TRBV20-1 and TRBJ2-7; tentatively, D is TRBD1 or TRBD2 (6 bases each). The length of the CDR3 is 15 residues. The germline V and J ends were trimmed by 3 bases and 0 bases, with 15 bases remaining between them. Germline V gene sequence: CDR1 DFQATT, CDR2 SNEGSKA (reference sequence). As DNA, the CDR3 is TGCAGTGCTAGCGAGGGGGACTCTCTCTCCTACGAGCAGTACTTC. This codes for CSASEGDSLSYEQYF.

The genes are TRBV11-2 and TRBJ2-4; D may match TRBD1 or TRBD2 (7 bases each). From germline, CDR1 is SGHAT and CDR2 FQNNGV. This CDR3 spans 14 amino acids. V was clipped by 3 bases and J by 7 bases, with 13 bases between them. The CDR3 DNA reads TGTGCCAGCAGCTTGCAGGGGGAGGGGAACATTCAGTACTTC. The encoded protein is CASSLQGEGNIQYF.

V usage is TRBV28 and J usage is TRBJ2-4; 7 bases match TRBD2. The CDR3 loop spans 14 amino acids. Germline CDR1 reads MDHEN; CDR2 reads SYDVKM. Trimming removed 2 bases from V and 6 bases from J; junction bases left unmatched: 4. Written as DNA, the CDR3 is TGTGCCAGCAGTTTACCCGGGACTATAAACATTCAGTACTTC. It codes for CASSLPGTINIQYF.

This clonotype was counted ten times or more. The CDR3 reads CSVEVGVAGEQYF. The DNA of the CDR3 is TGCAGCGTTGAAGTGGGAGTAGCGGGAGAGCAGTACTTC. J is TRBJ2-7 and V is TRBV29-1, with 8 bases aligning to TRBD2. In germline, CDR1 is SQVTM, CDR2 ANQGSEA. The CDR3 consists of 13 residues. V lost 1 base and J lost 7; bases outside the gene matches: 6.

The J gene is TRBJ2-7, the V gene TRBV20-1; tentatively, D is TRBD2 (5 bases). In germline, CDR1 is DFQATT, CDR2 SNEGSKA (reference sequence). There are 15 residues in the CDR3. Trimming took off 3 bases at V and 4 bases at J, with 19 bases between the two ends. The CDR3 nucleotides read TGCAGTGCTAGGCACCTTACGGGATCCTTGTACGAGCAGTACTTC. This sequence encodes CSARHLTGSLYEQYF.

This clonotype was recorded at least ten times. V usage is TRBV20-1 and J usage is TRBJ2-6, with 7 positions matching TRBD2. J was trimmed by 0 bases and V by 0 bases; bases with no gene match: 5. The CDR3 runs to 17 residues. The germline V gene encodes CDR1 DFQATT and CDR2 SNEGSKA (reference sequence). The CDR3 is CSARDLWGGSGANVLTF. CDR3 nucleotides: TGCAGTGCTAGAGATCTCTGGGGGGGCTCTGGGGCCAACGTCCTGACTTTC.

Regarding this clonotype: The junction does not match germline at one end; this may be a read error. The chain joins TRBV7-4 to TRBJ1-5; possibly TRBD1 for D (5 bases). The CDR3 has 12 residues. Per germline, CDR1 SGHVT and CDR2 SQSDAQ. In DNA, the CDR3 is TGTGCTAGCAGCAGGGCGGGGCAGCCCCAGCATTTT. Protein sequence: CASSRAGQPQHF.

In DNA form, the CDR3 reads TGTGCCAGCAGTTACGACCTAGCGGGGGGTTACGAGCAGTACTTC. Its protein is CASSYDLAGGYEQYF. The chain combines TRBV6-5 with TRBJ2-7, with 11 bases aligning to TRBD2. The V segment lost 2 bases and the J segment 4 bases; nucleotides outside the gene matches: 4. The germline gives CDR1 MNHEY, CDR2 SVGAGI. CDR3 size: 15 residues.

This clonotype was seen many times. The J gene is TRBJ2-1, the V gene TRBV10-3; D is unclear. Germline V gene sequence: CDR1 ENHRY, CDR2 SYGVKD. Between the trimmed V and J ends, which lost 7 bases and 0 bases, there was a span of 7 bases. This CDR3 contains 13 residues. CDR3: CAIKTPSYNEQFF. DNA of the CDR3: TGTGCCATCAAAACACCCTCCTACAATGAGCAGTTCTTC.

The chain recombines TRBV15 with TRBJ2-1; D gene uncertain. Germline V CDR1 and CDR2: LNHNV, YYDKDF (reference sequence). This CDR3 region has 14 residues. V was clipped by 0 bases and J by 7 bases, with 10 bases between them. CDR3 loop: CATSRDPRWNEQFF. In DNA form, the CDR3 reads TGTGCCACCAGCAGAGATCCCCGGTGGAATGAGCAGTTCTTC.

This clonotype was seen more than once but under ten times. The genes are TRBV7-2 and TRBJ2-7; possibly TRBD2 for D (5 bases). The CDR3 contains 15 residues. V was pared by 5 bases and J by 0 bases, with 14 bases between. From germline, CDR1 is SGHTA and CDR2 FQGNSA. CDR3 sequence reads: CASSLRTLSSYEQYF. CDR3 sequence (DNA): TGTGCCAGCAGCCTACGGACTCTCAGCTCCTACGAGCAGTACTTC. Using reference TRBV7-2 and TRBJ2-7 for the parts outside the CDR3, the full variable domain is GAGVSQSPSNKVTEKGKDVELRCDPISGHTALYWYRQSLGQGLEFLIYFQGNSAPDKSGLPSDRFSAERTGGSVSTLTIQRTQQEDSAVYLCASSLRTLSSYEQYFGPGTRLTVT.

V usage is TRBV5-1 and J usage is TRBJ2-1; 7 nucleotides line up with TRBD1. Per the germline V gene, CDR1 is SGHRS and CDR2 is YFSETQ. The V gene end was trimmed by 4 bases and the J gene end by 9 bases; junction bases not matched to a gene: 10. The CDR3 totals 14 residues. The CDR3: CASSTGTALGEQFF. The CDR3 DNA sequence: TGCGCCAGCAGCACAGGGACAGCCTTGGGTGAGCAGTTCTTC.

The chain uses TRBV10-2 and TRBJ2-6, with D tentatively TRBD1 (6 bases). CDR3 length equals 16 residues. The V and J ends lost 4 bases and 0 bases respectively, with 10 bases between them. Germline CDR1 is WSHSY and CDR2 is SAAADI. The CDR3 reads CASSGNRDSGANVLTF. CDR3 coding DNA: TGCGCCAGCAGTGGGAACAGGGACTCTGGGGCCAACGTCCTGACTTTC.